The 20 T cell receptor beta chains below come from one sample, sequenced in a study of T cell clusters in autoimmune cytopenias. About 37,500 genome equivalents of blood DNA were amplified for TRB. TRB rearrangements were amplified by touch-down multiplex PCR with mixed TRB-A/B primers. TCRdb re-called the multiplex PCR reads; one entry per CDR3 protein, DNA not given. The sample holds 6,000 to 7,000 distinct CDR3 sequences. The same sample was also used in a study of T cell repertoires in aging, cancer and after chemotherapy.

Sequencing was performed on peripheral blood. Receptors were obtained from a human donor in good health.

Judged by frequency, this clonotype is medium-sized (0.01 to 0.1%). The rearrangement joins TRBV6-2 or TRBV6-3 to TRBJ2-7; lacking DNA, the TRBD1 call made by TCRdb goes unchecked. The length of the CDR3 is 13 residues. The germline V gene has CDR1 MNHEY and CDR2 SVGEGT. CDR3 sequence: CASSPGHPVEQYF.

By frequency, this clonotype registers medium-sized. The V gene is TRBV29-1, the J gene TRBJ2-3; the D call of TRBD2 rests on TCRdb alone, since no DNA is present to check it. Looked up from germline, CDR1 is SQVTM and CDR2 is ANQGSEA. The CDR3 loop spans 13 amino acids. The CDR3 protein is CSAERGNTDTQYF.

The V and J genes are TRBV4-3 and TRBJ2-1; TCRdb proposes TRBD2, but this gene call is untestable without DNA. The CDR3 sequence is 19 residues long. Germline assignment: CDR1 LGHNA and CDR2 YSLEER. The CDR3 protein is CASSQDPRSAKLRANEQFF.

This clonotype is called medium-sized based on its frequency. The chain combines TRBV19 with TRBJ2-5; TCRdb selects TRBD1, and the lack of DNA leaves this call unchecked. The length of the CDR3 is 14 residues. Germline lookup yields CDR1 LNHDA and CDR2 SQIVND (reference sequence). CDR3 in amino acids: CASSRGGRGETQYF.

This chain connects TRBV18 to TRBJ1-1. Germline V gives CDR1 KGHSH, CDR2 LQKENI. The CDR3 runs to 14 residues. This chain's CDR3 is CASNPPTGGTEAFF.

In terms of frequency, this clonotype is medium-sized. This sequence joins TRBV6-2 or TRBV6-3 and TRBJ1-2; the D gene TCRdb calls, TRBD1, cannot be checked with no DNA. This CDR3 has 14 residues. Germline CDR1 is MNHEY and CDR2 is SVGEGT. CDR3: CASSRTGQNYGYTF.

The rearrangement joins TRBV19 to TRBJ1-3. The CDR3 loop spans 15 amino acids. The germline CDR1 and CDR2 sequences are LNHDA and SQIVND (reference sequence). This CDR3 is CATADYRTTGNTIYF.

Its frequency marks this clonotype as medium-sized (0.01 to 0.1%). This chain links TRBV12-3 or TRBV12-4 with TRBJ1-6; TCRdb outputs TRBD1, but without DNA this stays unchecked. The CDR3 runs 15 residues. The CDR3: CASTALTGGISPLHF.

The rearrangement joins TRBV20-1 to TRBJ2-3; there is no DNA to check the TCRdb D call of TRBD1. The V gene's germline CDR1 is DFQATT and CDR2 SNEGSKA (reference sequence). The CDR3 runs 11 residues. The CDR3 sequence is CSAGGRGTQYF.

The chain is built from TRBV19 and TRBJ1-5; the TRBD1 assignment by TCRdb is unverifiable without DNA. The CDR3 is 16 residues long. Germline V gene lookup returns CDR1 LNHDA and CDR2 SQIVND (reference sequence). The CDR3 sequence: CASTPARTRGNQPQHF.

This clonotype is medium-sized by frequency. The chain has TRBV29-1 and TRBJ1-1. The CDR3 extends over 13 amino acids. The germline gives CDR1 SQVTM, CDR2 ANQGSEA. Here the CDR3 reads CSAKVGFDTEAFF.

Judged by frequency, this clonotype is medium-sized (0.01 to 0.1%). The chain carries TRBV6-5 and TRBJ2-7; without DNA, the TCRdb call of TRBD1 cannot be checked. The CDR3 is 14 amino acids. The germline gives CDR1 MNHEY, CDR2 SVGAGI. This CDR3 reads CASRPTGGGYEQYF.

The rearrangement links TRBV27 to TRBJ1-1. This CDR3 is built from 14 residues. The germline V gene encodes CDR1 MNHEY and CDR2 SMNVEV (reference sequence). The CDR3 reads CASSGRQGFTEAFF.

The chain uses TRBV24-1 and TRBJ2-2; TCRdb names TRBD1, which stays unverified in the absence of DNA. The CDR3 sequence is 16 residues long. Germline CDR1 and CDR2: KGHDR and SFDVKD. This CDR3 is CATSDRGTANTGELFF.

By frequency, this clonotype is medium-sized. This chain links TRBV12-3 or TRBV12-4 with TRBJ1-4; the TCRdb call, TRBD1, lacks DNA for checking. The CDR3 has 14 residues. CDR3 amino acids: CASTRTTTNEKLFF.

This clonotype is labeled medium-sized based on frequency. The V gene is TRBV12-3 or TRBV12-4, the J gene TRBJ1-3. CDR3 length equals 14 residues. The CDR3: CASSLGSSGNTIYF.

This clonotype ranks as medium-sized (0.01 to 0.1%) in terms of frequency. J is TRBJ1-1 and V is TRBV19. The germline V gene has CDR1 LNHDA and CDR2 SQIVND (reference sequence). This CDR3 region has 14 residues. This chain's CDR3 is CASSRNQQNTEAFF.

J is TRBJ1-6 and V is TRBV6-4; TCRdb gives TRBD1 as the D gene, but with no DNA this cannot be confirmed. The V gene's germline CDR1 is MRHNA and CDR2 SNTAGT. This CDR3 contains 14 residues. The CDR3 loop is CASSPGATNSPLHF.

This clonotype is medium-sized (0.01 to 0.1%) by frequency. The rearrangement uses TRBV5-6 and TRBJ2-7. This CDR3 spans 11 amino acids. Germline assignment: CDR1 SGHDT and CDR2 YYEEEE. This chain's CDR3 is CASSYSSEQYF.

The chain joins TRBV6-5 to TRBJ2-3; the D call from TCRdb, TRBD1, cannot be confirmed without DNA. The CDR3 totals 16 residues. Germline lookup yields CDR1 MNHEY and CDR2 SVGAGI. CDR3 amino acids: CASSTALGHSTDTQYF.